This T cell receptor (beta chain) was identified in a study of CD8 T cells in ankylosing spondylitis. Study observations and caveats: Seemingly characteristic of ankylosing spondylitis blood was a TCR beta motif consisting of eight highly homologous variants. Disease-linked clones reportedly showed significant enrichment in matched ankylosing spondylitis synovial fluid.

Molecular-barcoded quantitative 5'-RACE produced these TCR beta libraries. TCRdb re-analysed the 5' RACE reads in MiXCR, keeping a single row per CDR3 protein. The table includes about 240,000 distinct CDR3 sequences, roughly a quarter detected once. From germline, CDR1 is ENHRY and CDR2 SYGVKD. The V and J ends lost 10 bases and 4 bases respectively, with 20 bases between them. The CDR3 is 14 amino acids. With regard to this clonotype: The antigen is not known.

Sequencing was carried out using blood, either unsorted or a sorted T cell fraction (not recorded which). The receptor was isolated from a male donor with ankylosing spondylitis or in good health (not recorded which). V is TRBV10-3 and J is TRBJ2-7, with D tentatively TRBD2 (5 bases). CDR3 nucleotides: TGTGCCACCGTGGGATCGGGAATTGCTTACGAGCAGTACTTC. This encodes CATVGSGIAYEQYF.